Shown below are 20 T cell receptor beta chains from a single sample sequenced in a study of T cells in Graves' hyperthyroidism and ophthalmopathy. Amplified TCR beta CDR3 regions derived from RNA transcripts. HTBI primers drove first-round RT-PCR of the TCR CDR3. TCRdb recomputed calls from the multiplex PCR reads with MiXCR, one row per CDR3 protein. The sample holds 610,000 or so distinct CDR3 sequences; roughly 50% are singletons and the top ten take about 8.3%. The sample comprised peripheral blood or thyroid tissue (not recorded which). The receptor set was obtained from a woman aged 18-29 years with Graves' hyperthyroidism.

This clonotype was recorded at least ten times. The rearrangement uses TRBV5-1 and TRBJ2-2; D unresolved. V dropped 0 bases and J dropped 4 bases, with 10 bases sitting between them. Germline V gene lookup returns CDR1 SGHRS and CDR2 YFSETQ. The CDR3 runs 15 residues. The CDR3: CASSLVIDATGELFF. As DNA, the CDR3 is TGCGCCAGCAGCTTGGTTATAGATGCCACCGGGGAGCTGTTTTTT.

This sequence joins TRBV5-1 and TRBJ2-7; unclear D gene. Trimming took 5 bases from V and 7 from J, leaving 13 bases between them. The CDR3 length is 12 residues. Germline V gene sequence: CDR1 SGHRS, CDR2 YFSETQ. CDR3 residues: CASRQAAREQYF. The CDR3 DNA reads as TGCGCCAGCAGGCAGGCGGCGCGAGAGCAGTACTTC.

This clonotype was seen ten or more times. The rearrangement links TRBV10-3 to TRBJ1-2; D ambiguous. Germline V gives CDR1 ENHRY, CDR2 SYGVKD. The CDR3 contains 15 residues. V shed 0 bases and J shed 1 base, with 9 bases lying between them. As DNA, the CDR3 is TGTGCCATCAGTGAGTCGGGAGGAATTAACTATGGCTACACCTTC. This encodes CAISESGGINYGYTF.

The chain uses TRBV13 and TRBJ1-4; 9 bases align to TRBD1. The V gene end was trimmed by 2 bases and the J gene end by 6 bases; junction bases not matched to a gene: 4. This CDR3 is built from 15 residues. Germline CDR1 and CDR2: PRHDT and FYEKMQ (reference sequence). The CDR3 DNA follows: TGTGCCAGCAGCTTACGGACAGGGGTGGATGAAAAACTGTTTTTT. This gives the protein CASSLRTGVDEKLFF.

The rearrangement links TRBV25-1 to TRBJ2-2; D not certain. Trimming pared 8 bases from V and 1 base from J, leaving 11 bases between. The CDR3 sequence is 14 residues long. Germline V gene lookup returns CDR1 MGHDK and CDR2 SYGVNS. CDR3 bases: TGTGCCAGCCAAGGCAGCGAGAACACCGGGGAGCTGTTTTTT. It yields the protein CASQGSENTGELFF. Together with reference TRBV25-1 and TRBJ2-2, the CDR3 gives the full variable domain: EADIYQTPRYLVIGTGKKITLECSQTMGHDKMYWYQQDPGMELHLIHYSYGVNSTEKGDLSSESTVSRIRTEHFPLTLESARPSHTSQYLCASQGSENTGELFFGEGSRLTVL.

This chain connects TRBV2 to TRBJ2-7; TRBD2 agrees at 15 bases. Looked up from germline, CDR1 is SNHLY and CDR2 is FYNNEI. The CDR3 sequence is 17 residues long. The ends lost 6 bases at V and 6 bases at J; junction bases unmatched: 12. CDR3 amino acids: CASRAKGLAGGTGEQYF. CDR3 DNA sequence: TGTGCCAGCAGAGCAAAGGGACTAGCGGGAGGAACGGGCGAGCAGTACTTC.

A note on this clonotype: An end of the junction differs from the germline gene, which may be a read error. The chain employs TRBV7-9 and TRBJ1-1, with no clear D. CDR1 and CDR2 (germline): SEHNR, FQNEAQ (reference sequence). This CDR3 is 11 amino acids long. CDR3 loop: CASSLNSPLRF. The CDR3 nucleotides are TGTGCCAGCAGCCTAAATTCACCCCTCCGCTTT.

The chain links TRBV5-6 to TRBJ1-2; D unresolved. This CDR3 contains 15 residues. Germline V CDR1 and CDR2: SGHDT, YYEEEE. The V end was cut by 5 bases, the J end by 0 bases, with 14 bases between. CDR3 residues: CASSSGSGANYGYTF. The CDR3 DNA is TGTGCCAGCAGTTCCGGGAGCGGAGCTAACTATGGCTACACCTTC.

This clonotype was found many times. This chain links TRBV12-3 or TRBV12-4 with TRBJ1-1; D remains ambiguous. The CDR3 is 11 residues long. The ends were cut back, 6 bases at V and 2 bases at J, with 4 bases in the middle. The CDR3 DNA reads TGTGCCAGCAGCTTCAACACTGAAGCTTTCTTT. Translated: CASSFNTEAFF.

This clonotype was counted at least ten times. V gene TRBV6-5 combines with J gene TRBJ1-2; D gene ambiguous. The CDR3 is 14 amino acids. The germline V gene encodes CDR1 MNHEY and CDR2 SVGAGI. Trimming removed 0 bases from V and 8 bases from J, with 13 bases in between. CDR3: CASSYSGNWEGYTF. The CDR3 DNA follows: TGTGCCAGCAGTTACTCTGGAAATTGGGAGGGCTACACCTTC.

The rearrangement joins TRBV12-3 or TRBV12-4 to TRBJ2-5, with D tentatively TRBD2 (5 bases). The CDR3 is made up of 15 amino acids. V gave up 2 bases and J gave up 6 bases, with 16 bases separating them. The CDR3 nucleotides are TGTGCCAGCAGTTTAACGGGATCAGGCTCGAAGACCCAGTACTTC. Translating it yields CASSLTGSGSKTQYF.

This clonotype occurred once. In this CDR3 the conserved last residue, phenylalanine or tryptophan, is missing, so a read error is likely. It is unclear where the CDR3 begins or ends on the DNA, so no DNA is shown, and the CDR3 is as TCRdb lists it. The rearrangement links TRBV13 to TRBJ1-1; the listed D gene, TRBD1, was not tested against the DNA. The V gene's germline CDR1 is PRHDT and CDR2 FYEKMQ (reference sequence). The CDR3 has 13 amino acids, counting both end residues. CDR3 sequence: CAISETGDTEAFL.

This clonotype was found a few times. The rearrangement joins TRBV29-1 to TRBJ1-5; TRBD1 matches 10 bases. CDR1 is SQVTM, CDR2 ANQGSEA, per germline. Trimming took 7 bases from V and 0 from J; bases not matched to a gene: 9. The CDR3 covers 16 residues. The CDR3 DNA reads as TGCAGCGCTAGACAGGGGGCGAGGGGTAGCAATCAGCCCCAGCATTTT. This gives the protein CSARQGARGSNQPQHF. Drawing the rest from reference TRBV29-1 and TRBJ1-5, the complete variable domain is SAVISQKPSRDICQRGTSLTIQCQVDSQVTMMFWYRQQPGQSLTLIATANQGSEATYESGFVIDKFPISRPNLTFSTLTVSNMSPEDSSIYLCSARQGARGSNQPQHFGDGTRLSIL.

This clonotype was counted at least ten times. The V gene is TRBV7-8, the J gene TRBJ1-3; D is possibly TRBD1 (6 bases). The CDR3 sequence is 19 residues long. V was shortened by 3 bases and J by 4 bases, with 25 bases between the two germline ends. CDR1 is SGHVS, CDR2 FQNEAQ, per germline. As DNA, the CDR3 is TGTGCCAGCAGCTTCATAACAGGGAGGAAGAAAAGCTGGGGAAACACCATATATTTT. Its translation is CASSFITGRKKSWGNTIYF. The whole variable domain, filled in from reference TRBV7-8 and TRBJ1-3, reads GAGVSQSPRYKVAKRGQDVALRCDPISGHVSLFWYQQALGQGPEFLTYFQNEAQLDKSGLPSDRFFAERPEGSVSTLKIQRTQQEDSAVYLCASSFITGRKKSWGNTIYFGEGSWLTVV.

The CDR3 spells CASGLVGGGRGDQPQHF. The DNA of the CDR3 is TGTGCTAGTGGTTTGGTAGGAGGGGGCAGGGGAGACCAGCCCCAGCATTTT. The chain combines TRBV12-5 with TRBJ1-5; 7 positions agree with TRBD1. Germline V gene lookup returns CDR1 LGHNT and CDR2 FRNRAP. V lost 0 bases and J lost 7; bases outside the gene matches: 12. The CDR3 consists of 17 residues.

Ten or more counts support this clonotype. This sequence joins TRBV7-2 and TRBJ1-2; a possible D gene is TRBD1 (6 bases). The CDR3 has 14 amino acids. The germline V gene encodes CDR1 SGHTA and CDR2 FQGNSA. Trimming took off 5 bases at V and 8 bases at J, with 18 bases between the two ends. CDR3 DNA: TGTGCCAGCAGCCCAGGGGCAGGCCTTGGCGGCTACACCTTC. It encodes CASSPGAGLGGYTF.

This clonotype was found many times. V gene TRBV4-2 combines with J gene TRBJ1-4; D call uncertain. The germline gives CDR1 LGHNA, CDR2 YNFKEQ. The CDR3 contains 13 residues. The V gene lost 4 bases and the J gene lost 8 bases, with 11 bases spanning the gap. CDR3 sequence reads: CASSLGLDEKLFF. The CDR3 DNA sequence: TGTGCCAGCAGCCTCGGTCTGGACGAAAAACTGTTTTTT.

A remark on this clonotype: The junction departs from germline at one end; a sequencing error may be responsible. V and J are TRBV12-3 or TRBV12-4 and TRBJ1-2, with D maybe TRBD1 (5 bases). This CDR3 has 11 residues. The CDR3 region has the DNA TGTGCCAGCTCTTGGGGACTGCCTGACGCCTTC. Amino acid sequence: CASSWGLPDAF.

This clonotype has a count of ten or more. At one end, the junction sequence differs from germline, possibly due to a read error. This rearrangement joins TRBV12-3 or TRBV12-4 to TRBJ2-5; D gene ambiguous. The CDR3 is made up of 14 amino acids. CDR3 in DNA: TGCGCCAGCAGTTCCGGTTTGGGCCAAGAGACCCAGTACTTC. Its translation: CASSSGLGQETQYF.

This clonotype was counted at least ten times. The genes are TRBV12-3 or TRBV12-4 and TRBJ1-1; D gene unclear. The CDR3 is 11 amino acids. V lost 5 bases and J 5 bases, leaving 6 bases between the germline ends. The CDR3 protein is CASSRLTEAFF. The CDR3 DNA follows: TGTGCCAGCAGTCGATTAACTGAAGCTTTCTTT.